Listed below are T cell receptor beta chains from one sample, sequenced in a study of T cell repertoires in cytomegalovirus infection. TCRdb recomputed calls from the reads with MiXCR, one row per CDR3 protein. The sample lists around 310,000 distinct CDR3 sequences; almost 30% were seen once. The antigens these receptors bind are not known. Sequences were derived from cultured PBMCs, sampled from culture after CMV antigen stimulation. The source is a human donor in good health (CMV status not recorded). Some clones in this sample may be carry-over from other donors' samples. Both conserved end residues are part of each CDR3. The D gene is left open where the match is weak. Expanded clones get a size class; other rows say once, few or many, or leave the size out.

.	.	TRBV3-1	TRBJ2-2	CASSKNRENTGELFF	TGTGCCAGCAGCAAGAACAGGGAGAACACCGGGGAGCTGTTTTTT
.	.	TRBV12-3/TRBV12-4	TRBJ1-1	CASTSTGGEAFF	TGTGCCAGCACCTCAACCGGGGGTGAAGCTTTCTTT
many	.	TRBV7-8	TRBJ2-7	CASSLDTGTMYF	TGTGCCAGCAGCTTAGACACCGGGACGATGTACTTC
few	.	TRBV19	TRBJ2-7	CASSIPGTLGEQYF	TGTGCCAGTAGTATCCCCGGGACCCTCGGCGAGCAGTACTTC
.	TRBD1	TRBV12-3/TRBV12-4	TRBJ2-6	CASRPGTGPWAGANVLTF	TGTGCCAGCAGACCGGGGACAGGGCCCTGGGCTGGGGCCAACGTCCTGACTTTC
.	.	TRBV20-1	TRBJ2-3	CSARRGTSTDTQYF	TGCAGTGCACGACGCGGAACTAGCACAGATACGCAGTATTTT
few	.	TRBV12-5	TRBJ1-5	CASAREGLNQPQHF	TGTGCTAGTGCTAGGGAGGGCCTCAATCAGCCCCAGCATTTT
.	.	TRBV3-1	TRBJ1-1	CASSQDRLGGTEAFF	TGTGCCAGCAGCCAAGATAGGTTGGGGGGAACTGAAGCTTTCTTT
few	.	TRBV11-2	TRBJ1-4	CASGLRGAQNEKLFF	TGTGCCAGCGGCCTGAGGGGGGCCCAAAATGAAAAACTGTTTTTT
.	TRBD2	TRBV9	TRBJ2-2	CASSVDAGGYTGELFF	TGTGCCAGCAGCGTAGATGCCGGGGGGTACACCGGGGAGCTGTTTTTT
.	.	TRBV12-3/TRBV12-4	TRBJ1-5	CASSGDTYSNQPQHF	TGTGCCAGCAGCGGGGACACTTATAGCAATCAGCCCCAGCATTTT
few	.	TRBV29-1	TRBJ1-2	CSVEPGASYGYTF	TGCAGCGTTGAGCCAGGGGCAAGCTATGGCTACACCTTC
many	TRBD1	TRBV7-6	TRBJ1-3	CASSLRRTGGSGNTIYF	TGTGCCAGCAGCTTAAGGCGGACAGGGGGATCTGGAAACACCATATATTTT
.	.	TRBV10-3	TRBJ2-5	CAISASDEETQYF	TGTGCCATCAGTGCTTCGGACGAAGAGACCCAGTACTTC
.	.	TRBV6-6	TRBJ1-3	CASRPRTDVGNTIYF	TGTGCCAGCAGGCCCAGGACGGACGTTGGAAACACCATATATTTT